This TCR beta chain was profiled in a study of T cells in Graves' hyperthyroidism and ophthalmopathy. Together with thyroid ultrasound, orbital computed tomography, serum thyroxine and TRAb, clinical symptoms were used for diagnoses. In this sample, this clonotype turned up many times. Its antigen is undetermined. RNA transcripts served as the template for amplifying TCR beta CDR3 regions. Initially, a first-round RT-PCR of the TCR CDR3 employed the HTBI primer set. TCRdb passed the multiplex PCR reads through MiXCR, listing each CDR3 protein once. The sample contains a few hundred thousand distinct CDR3 sequences, over 20% of which appear only once. Findings and limits, study-wide: Most thyroid clonotypes expanded above 0.001 were also detected in blood. Ophthalmopathy prediction by the model preceded onset by a median roughly 6 months.

Sequencing was carried out using blood. This receptor was taken from a woman in her forties or fifties with Graves' hyperthyroidism.

CDR3 in DNA: TGTGCCAGCATGCTCGGGGGAGATACGCAGTATTTT. This gives the protein CASMLGGDTQYF. The V and J genes are TRBV28 and TRBJ2-3; TRBD2 might be the D (6 bases). The CDR3 has 12 amino acids. CDR1 MDHEN and CDR2 SYDVKM come from the germline V gene. The V and J ends lost 7 bases and 5 bases respectively, with 10 bases between them.